Below, 23 T cell receptor beta chains from the same sample are listed, as sequenced in a study of shared clonotypes between healthy human individuals. The method was immunoSEQ multiplex PCR; TCRdb's version includes in-frame clones alone and lacks a portion of them. The table has approximately 1,500,000 clones, roughly 95% seen once. Sequenced input: naive CD4+ T cells sorted from blood. The subset was: CD45RA+ positively selected. All receptors derive from a man aged 25 to 45 in good health.

The V call is TRBV18, the J call TRBJ2-3; no reliable D call. Looked up from germline, CDR1 is KGHSH and CDR2 is LQKENI. V was pared by 4 bases and J by 5 bases, with 22 bases between. The CDR3 totals 17 residues. CDR3 DNA sequence: TGTGCCAGCTCACTTATAAAAGGGCTGATTATTGGAGATACGCAGTATTTT. Its protein is CASSLIKGLIIGDTQYF.

The rearrangement joins TRBV4-3 to TRBJ1-2, with D possibly being TRBD1 (5 bases). This CDR3 region has 18 residues. The germline CDR1 and CDR2 sequences are LGHNA and YSLEER. V lost 1 base to trimming and J lost 3 bases, with 21 bases between them. The CDR3 bases are TGCGCCAGCAGCCAAGCCCCCGCAGGGTGGGATACGGACTATGGCTACACCTTC. This translates into CASSQAPAGWDTDYGYTF.

This rearrangement joins TRBV2 to TRBJ2-5, with D possibly matching TRBD2 (7 bases). CDR1 SNHLY and CDR2 FYNNEI come from the germline V gene. Trimming took off 8 bases at V and 3 bases at J, with 16 bases between the two ends. The CDR3 consists of 14 residues. CDR3 region: CASLKGGDKETQYF. For the CDR3, the DNA is TGTGCCAGCCTTAAGGGGGGGGATAAAGAGACCCAGTACTTC.

The V call is TRBV6-4, the J call TRBJ2-1; 8 bases fit TRBD2. After removal of 2 bases from V and 7 bases from J, the junction contained 7 bases not matched to a gene. Per the germline V gene, CDR1 is MRHNA and CDR2 is SNTAGT. CDR3 length: 15 amino acids. DNA for the CDR3: TGTGCCAGCAGTGACCGAAACGGGAGGGGTAATGAGCAGTTCTTC. Its protein is CASSDRNGRGNEQFF.

Notes on this clone: A junction boundary mismatches the germline segment, possibly from a read error. V gene TRBV7-9 combines with J gene TRBJ1-2, with 7 bases that match TRBD1. The CDR3 length is 15 residues. Germline V gene lookup returns CDR1 SEHNR and CDR2 FQNEAQ (reference sequence). CDR3 protein: CASSIAGGPFYGYTF. The CDR3 DNA reads TGTGCCAGCAGCATAGCAGGGGGACCTTTCTATGGCTACACCTTC.

This clone was seen only once. V and J are TRBV7-9 and TRBJ2-3; no reliable D call. CDR1 and CDR2 (germline): SEHNR, FQNEAQ (reference sequence). This CDR3 comprises 14 residues. V shed 3 bases and J shed 4 bases, with 11 bases lying between them. The CDR3 spells CASSFLGLSDTQYF. DNA for the CDR3: TGTGCCAGCAGCTTTTTAGGCTTGTCAGATACGCAGTATTTT.

V gene TRBV9 combines with J gene TRBJ2-7; 10 positions agree with TRBD2. Looked up from germline, CDR1 is SGDLS and CDR2 is YYNGEE. The CDR3 runs 16 residues. V lost 0 bases to trimming and J lost 6 bases; unmatched junction nucleotides: 9. CDR3 DNA sequence: TGTGCCAGCAGCGTAGCAAAGCTAGCGGGAGTCGGCGAGCAGTACTTC. It is translated as CASSVAKLAGVGEQYF.

The rearrangement links TRBV9 to TRBJ2-5; TRBD2 is a possible D gene (6 bases). V lost 1 base, J lost 2 bases, and 9 bases lay in between. Germline-derived CDR1 and CDR2 are SGDLS and YYNGEE. This CDR3 has 14 residues. CDR3 sequence (DNA): TGTGCCAGCAGCGTACGGGAGAGACAAGAGACCCAGTACTTC. Protein: CASSVRERQETQYF.

This clone was observed a single time. The rearrangement joins TRBV6-1 to TRBJ2-1, with D perhaps matching TRBD1 or TRBD2 (5 bases each). The V gene lost 3 bases and the J gene lost 9 bases, with 18 bases spanning the gap. The germline V gene encodes CDR1 MNHNS and CDR2 SASEGT. The CDR3 is made up of 15 amino acids. CDR3 sequence reads: CASSEMDMDGLEQFF. CDR3 nucleotides: TGTGCCAGCAGTGAGATGGACATGGATGGACTTGAGCAGTTCTTC.

The rearrangement joins TRBV6-1 to TRBJ2-3; the D gene is possibly TRBD1 (5 bases). CDR1 MNHNS and CDR2 SASEGT come from the germline V gene. The length of the CDR3 is 15 residues. The V gene lost 2 bases and the J gene lost 0 bases, with 9 bases spanning the gap. The CDR3 DNA reads TGTGCCAGCAGTGAACAGGGTTCGAGCACAGATACGCAGTATTTT. As protein: CASSEQGSSTDTQYF.

This clone was seen only once. The V and J genes are TRBV5-4 and TRBJ2-7; 14 bases agree with TRBD2. This CDR3 spans 16 amino acids. J gave up 2 bases and V 3 bases, and 4 bases lay outside the gene matches. Germline-derived CDR1 and CDR2 are SGHNT and YYREEE (reference sequence). The CDR3 nucleotides read TGTGCCAGCAGCTCCCGGACTAGCGGGAGGCCCTACGAGCAGTACTTC. Its translation is CASSSRTSGRPYEQYF.

This chain connects TRBV7-9 to TRBJ2-2; 7 bases are shared with TRBD2. With V trimmed by 2 bases and J by 4 bases, 4 bases remained unmatched. The CDR3 sequence is 15 residues long. The germline CDR1 and CDR2 sequences are SEHNR and FQNEAQ (reference sequence). The CDR3 nucleotides read TGTGCCAGCAGCTTAAAACTAGCGAGCACCGGGGAGCTGTTTTTT. The encoded protein is CASSLKLASTGELFF.

The chain employs TRBV28 and TRBJ2-3; no clear D. The V end lost 2 bases, the J end lost 3 bases, and 15 bases lay between the germline ends. This CDR3 is built from 16 residues. Germline CDR1 reads MDHEN; CDR2 reads SYDVKM. CDR3 in amino acids: CASSLISVTGTDTQYF. CDR3 DNA sequence: TGTGCCAGCAGTTTAATTTCAGTAACGGGTACAGATACGCAGTATTTT.

V is TRBV6-6 and J is TRBJ2-3; TRBD1 might be the D (6 bases). V lost 8 bases to trimming and J lost 5 bases, with 14 bases between them. CDR3 length equals 13 residues. Germline V gives CDR1 MNHNY, CDR2 SVGAGI (reference sequence). CDR3 sequence (DNA): TGTGCCAGCCTCCTCGGGACACGAGATACGCAGTATTTT. This gives the protein CASLLGTRDTQYF.

V usage is TRBV5-8 and J usage is TRBJ1-3, with 9 nucleotides matching TRBD1. V lost 3 bases and J lost 6; bases outside the gene matches: 13. Germline assignment: CDR1 SGHTS and CDR2 YDEGEE. This CDR3 contains 17 residues. This CDR3 is CASSYGTGFIRPNTIYF. The CDR3 nucleotides are TGTGCCAGCAGCTACGGGACAGGGTTTATCCGTCCAAACACCATATATTTT.

This clone showed up just once. The gene calls are TRBV10-3 and TRBJ1-1, with 7 nucleotides matching TRBD1. Germline V CDR1 and CDR2: ENHRY, SYGVKD. After removal of 10 bases from V and 4 bases from J, the junction contained 6 bases not matched to a gene. The CDR3 extends over 12 amino acids. The CDR3 nucleotides read TGTGCCACAAATCAGGGGGGCACTGAAGCTTTCTTT. Residues: CATNQGGTEAFF.

This clone was observed once. The V gene is TRBV28, the J gene TRBJ2-7; D remains ambiguous. CDR3 size: 12 residues. The V end was cut by 6 bases, the J end by 3 bases, with 9 bases between. Germline V CDR1 and CDR2: MDHEN, SYDVKM. The CDR3 is CASRSALYEQYF. The CDR3 DNA is TGTGCCAGCAGATCCGCCCTCTACGAGCAGTACTTC.

The CDR3 region has the DNA TGTGCCAGCAGAGACGTGGGACTAGCGGGCGCCCAAGAGACCCAGTACTTC. This gives the protein CASRDVGLAGAQETQYF. The gene calls are TRBV28 and TRBJ2-5, with TRBD2 identical over 12 bases. The CDR3 spans 17 residues. Looked up from germline, CDR1 is MDHEN and CDR2 is SYDVKM. After removal of 6 bases from V and 1 base from J, the junction contained 9 bases not matched to a gene.

This clone was counted once. The V call is TRBV10-3, the J call TRBJ2-1; 9 bases line up with TRBD1. V shed 3 bases, J shed 6 bases, and the junction held 9 bases outside the gene matches. The CDR3 covers 16 residues. CDR1 and CDR2 (germline): ENHRY, SYGVKD. CDR3 sequence (DNA): TGTGCCATCAGTGAATTCACGGGACAGGGTCGCAATGAGCAGTTCTTC. This gives the protein CAISEFTGQGRNEQFF.

The chain links TRBV29-1 to TRBJ2-5; D not certain. Germline lookup yields CDR1 SQVTM and CDR2 ANQGSEA. The V end was cut by 5 bases, the J end by 5 bases, with 15 bases between. CDR3 length: 13 amino acids. The CDR3 sequence is CSVLVGNGETQYF. CDR3 coding DNA: TGCAGCGTTCTTGTTGGGAATGGGGAGACCCAGTACTTC.

The rearrangement links TRBV25-1 to TRBJ2-3, with 7 bases that match TRBD1. J gave up 0 bases and V 6 bases, and 3 bases lay outside the gene matches. Looked up from germline, CDR1 is MGHDK and CDR2 is SYGVNS. This CDR3 has 14 amino acids. The chain's CDR3 is CASRRQGSTDTQYF. DNA for the CDR3: TGTGCCAGCAGAAGACAGGGAAGCACAGATACGCAGTATTTT.

This chain links TRBV6-5 with TRBJ2-1; the D gene is possibly TRBD1 (6 bases). V gave up 2 bases and J gave up 0 bases, with 11 bases separating them. The germline V gene encodes CDR1 MNHEY and CDR2 SVGAGI. The CDR3 consists of 16 residues. As DNA, the CDR3 is TGTGCCAGCAGTTACGTACCCAGGGGCTCCTACAATGAGCAGTTCTTC. Residues: CASSYVPRGSYNEQFF.

Regarding this clone: An end of the junction differs from the germline gene, which may be a read error. The gene calls are TRBV14 and TRBJ1-1, with D maybe TRBD1 (6 bases). The CDR3 has 15 amino acids. Germline V lookup: CDR1 SGHDN, CDR2 FVKESK. CDR3 DNA: TGTGCCAGCAGCCAAGCCCCCGGGACAAACAATGAAGCTTTCTTT. The encoded protein is CASSQAPGTNNEAFF.